This is a list of T cell receptor beta chains from one sample in a study of blood T cell repertoires in COVID-19. Here immunoSEQ multiplex PCR was the method, and the copy in TCRdb shows in-frame clones only, minus some. The data show tens of thousands of clones, around 80% seen once. Sequencing was performed on peripheral blood. These TCRs come from a human donor in a cohort sampled during active COVID-19. CDR3s include the opening cysteine and the closing phenylalanine or tryptophan. D genes are given only for firm matches. Clone size appears in some rows only: once, few, many, or a class for an expanded clone.

J: TRBJ2-3
V: TRBV5-1
size: NA
D: NA
CDR3: CASSLVAGGTDTQYF
DNA: TGCGCCAGCAGCTTGGTCGCGGGCGGCACAGATACGCAGTATTTT

J: TRBJ1-1
V: TRBV19
size: NA
D: NA
CDR3: CASSPTEVITEAFF
DNA: TGTGCCAGTAGCCCGACAGAGGTTATCACTGAAGCTTTCTTT

J: TRBJ1-2
V: TRBV5-4
size: once
D: TRBD1
CDR3: CASSPTGAGYGYTF
DNA: TGTGCCAGCAGCCCCACAGGGGCAGGCTATGGCTACACCTTC

J: TRBJ1-1
V: TRBV5-8
size: few
D: TRBD1
CDR3: CASSLWAGGMNTEAFF
DNA: TGTGCCAGCAGCTTGTGGGCAGGGGGAATGAACACTGAAGCTTTCTTT

J: TRBJ2-3
V: TRBV7-3
size: NA
D: NA
CDR3: CASSLEVTSTDTQYF
DNA: TGTGCCAGCAGCTTAGAGGTGACTAGCACAGATACGCAGTATTTT

J: TRBJ2-1
V: TRBV6-2/TRBV6-3
size: NA
D: NA
CDR3: CASSSNKNAYNEQFF
DNA: TGTGCCAGCAGTTCTAATAAAAACGCCTACAATGAGCAGTTCTTC

J: TRBJ2-1
V: TRBV5-6
size: NA
D: TRBD2
CDR3: CASSPEGGTSGYNEQFF
DNA: TGTGCCAGCAGCCCGGAGGGCGGGACTAGCGGGTACAATGAGCAGTTCTTC

J: TRBJ2-7
V: TRBV7-2
size: NA
D: NA
CDR3: CASSLEREDSYEQYF
DNA: TGTGCCAGCAGCTTAGAAAGGGAGGATAGCTACGAGCAGTACTTC

J: TRBJ1-1
V: TRBV7-6
size: NA
D: NA
CDR3: CASSLGVAFEAFF
DNA: TGTGCCAGCAGCTTAGGTGTAGCATTTGAAGCTTTCTTT

J: TRBJ1-5
V: TRBV7-2
size: NA
D: TRBD1
CDR3: CASSSGQVHQPQHF
DNA: TGTGCCAGCAGCTCCGGACAGGTCCATCAGCCCCAGCATTTT

J: TRBJ2-7
V: TRBV18
size: NA
D: TRBD2
CDR3: CASSPSSGNYEQYF
DNA: TGTGCCAGCTCACCTTCTAGCGGGAACTACGAGCAGTACTTC

J: TRBJ1-2
V: TRBV7-9
size: medium-sized
D: NA
CDR3: CASSLGSGGYTF
DNA: TGTGCCAGCAGCTTAGGTAGCGGAGGCTACACCTTC

J: TRBJ1-5
V: TRBV15
size: NA
D: NA
CDR3: CATSVRPTGGQPQHF
DNA: TGTGCCACCAGCGTGCGTCCGACAGGCGGGCAGCCCCAGCATTTT

J: TRBJ2-5
V: TRBV3-1/TRBV3-2
size: once
D: TRBD2
CDR3: CASSQRGGQETQYF
DNA: TGTGCCAGCAGCCAGCGCGGGGGGCAAGAGACCCAGTACTTC

J: TRBJ2-7
V: TRBV7-2
size: NA
D: TRBD2
CDR3: CASSYTAGVSYEQYF
DNA: TGTGCCAGCAGCTACACAGCGGGAGTCAGTTACGAGCAGTACTTC

J: TRBJ2-7
V: TRBV5-5
size: few
D: NA
CDR3: CASSFKYEQYF
DNA: TGTGCCAGCAGTTTTAAATACGAGCAGTACTTC

J: TRBJ2-4
V: TRBV5-1
size: NA
D: NA
CDR3: CASSGAAKNIQYF
DNA: TGCGCCAGCAGCGGGGCGGCCAAAAACATTCAGTACTTC

J: TRBJ2-1
V: TRBV6-2/TRBV6-3
size: NA
D: TRBD2
CDR3: CASSPLAGVGNEQFF
DNA: TGTGCCAGCAGTCCACTAGCGGGAGTAGGCAATGAGCAGTTCTTC

J: TRBJ2-7
V: TRBV10-3
size: NA
D: TRBD2
CDR3: CAISESTSGRAYEQYF
DNA: TGTGCCATCAGTGAGTCAACTAGCGGGAGGGCCTACGAGCAGTACTTC

J: TRBJ2-7
V: TRBV21-1
size: NA
D: NA
CDR3: CASSFRCIETGGNEQYF
DNA: TGTGCCAGCAGCTTCCGTTGTATCGAGACAGGGGGCAACGAGCAGTACTTC

J: TRBJ1-2
V: TRBV30
size: NA
D: NA
CDR3: CAWSDPRTHYGYTF
DNA: TGTGCCTGGAGCGACCCCCGGACACACTATGGCTACACCTTC

J: TRBJ2-5
V: TRBV27
size: NA
D: TRBD2
CDR3: CASSLNSLAGFETQYF
DNA: TGTGCCAGCAGTTTAAATAGTCTAGCGGGATTTGAGACCCAGTACTTC

J: TRBJ1-2
V: TRBV6-5
size: NA
D: NA
CDR3: CASIQRAGINYGYTF
DNA: TGTGCCAGCATCCAAAGGGCAGGGATCAACTATGGCTACACCTTC

J: TRBJ2-7
V: TRBV3-1/TRBV3-2
size: NA
D: TRBD2
CDR3: CASSPGLAGGFEQYF
DNA: TGTGCCAGCAGCCCTGGCCTAGCGGGAGGGTTCGAGCAGTACTTC

J: TRBJ2-3
V: TRBV5-4
size: NA
D: TRBD2
CDR3: CASSFVAGGPTDTQYF
DNA: TGTGCCAGCAGCTTCGTAGCGGGAGGGCCTACAGATACGCAGTATTTT

J: TRBJ1-3
V: TRBV15
size: NA
D: NA
CDR3: CATSEALSSGNTIYF
DNA: TGTGCCACCAGCGAGGCCTTGAGCTCTGGAAACACCATATATTTT

J: TRBJ1-2
V: TRBV7-9
size: NA
D: NA
CDR3: CASSFLSDYGYTF
DNA: TGTGCCAGCAGCTTTCTAAGTGACTATGGCTACACCTTC

J: TRBJ2-3
V: TRBV12-5
size: once
D: NA
CDR3: CASGLGRASSTDTQYF
DNA: TGTGCTAGTGGTTTGGGCAGGGCCTCTAGCACAGATACGCAGTATTTT

J: TRBJ2-3
V: TRBV2
size: NA
D: NA
CDR3: CASRGVSIDTQYF
DNA: TGTGCCAGCAGAGGGGTTAGCATCGATACGCAGTATTTT